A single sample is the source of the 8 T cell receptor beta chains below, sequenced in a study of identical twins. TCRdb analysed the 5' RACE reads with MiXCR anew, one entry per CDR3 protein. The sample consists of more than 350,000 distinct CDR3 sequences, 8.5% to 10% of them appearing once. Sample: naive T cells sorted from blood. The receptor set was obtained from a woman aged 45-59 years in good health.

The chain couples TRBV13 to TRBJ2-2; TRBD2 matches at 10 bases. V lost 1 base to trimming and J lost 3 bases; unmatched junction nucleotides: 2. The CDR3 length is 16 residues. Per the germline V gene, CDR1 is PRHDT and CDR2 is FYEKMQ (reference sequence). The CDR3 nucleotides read TGTGCCAGCAGCTTAGTCCTAGCGGGGGACACCGGGGAGCTGTTTTTT. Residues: CASSLVLAGDTGELFF. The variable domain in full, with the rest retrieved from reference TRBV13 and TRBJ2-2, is AAGVIQSPRHLIKEKRETATLKCYPIPRHDTVYWYQQGPGQDPQFLISFYEKMQSDKGSIPDRFSAQQFSDYHSELNMSSLELGDSALYFCASSLVLAGDTGELFFGEGSRLTVL.

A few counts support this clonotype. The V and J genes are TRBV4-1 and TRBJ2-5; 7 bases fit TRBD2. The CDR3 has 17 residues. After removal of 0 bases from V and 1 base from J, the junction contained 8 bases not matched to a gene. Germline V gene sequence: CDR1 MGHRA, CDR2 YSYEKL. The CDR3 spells CASSQDPPGLLQETQYF. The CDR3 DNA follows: TGCGCCAGCAGCCAAGACCCCCCGGGACTACTCCAAGAGACCCAGTACTTC.

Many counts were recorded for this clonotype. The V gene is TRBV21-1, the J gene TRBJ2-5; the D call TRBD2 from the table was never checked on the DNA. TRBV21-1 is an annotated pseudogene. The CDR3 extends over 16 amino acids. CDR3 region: CASSPRSPSEKETQYF. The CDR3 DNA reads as TGTGCCAGCAGCCCCCGCTCCCCTAGCGAGAAAGAGACCCAGTACTTC.

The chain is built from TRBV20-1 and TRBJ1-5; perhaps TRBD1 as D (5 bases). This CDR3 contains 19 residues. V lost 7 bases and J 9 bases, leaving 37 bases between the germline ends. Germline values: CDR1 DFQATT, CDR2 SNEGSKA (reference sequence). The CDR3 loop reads CSVKRTGPQTCIGRWPQHF. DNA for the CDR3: TGCAGTGTCAAAAGGACGGGACCACAGACTTGTATTGGGAGGTGGCCCCAGCATTTT.

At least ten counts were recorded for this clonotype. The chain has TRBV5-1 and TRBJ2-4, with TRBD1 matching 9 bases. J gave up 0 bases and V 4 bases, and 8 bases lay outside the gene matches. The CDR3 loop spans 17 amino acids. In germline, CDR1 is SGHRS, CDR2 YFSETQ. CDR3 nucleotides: TGCGCCAGCAGCCCGACAGGGGGTATACTAGCCAAAAACATTCAGTACTTC. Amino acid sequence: CASSPTGGILAKNIQYF.

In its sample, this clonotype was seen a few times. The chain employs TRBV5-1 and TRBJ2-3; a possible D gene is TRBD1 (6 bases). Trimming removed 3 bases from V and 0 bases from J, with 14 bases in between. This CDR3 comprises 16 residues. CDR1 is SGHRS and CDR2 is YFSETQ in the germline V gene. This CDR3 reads CASSWGPSSSTDTQYF. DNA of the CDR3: TGCGCCAGCAGCTGGGGGCCTTCCTCTAGCACAGATACGCAGTATTTT.

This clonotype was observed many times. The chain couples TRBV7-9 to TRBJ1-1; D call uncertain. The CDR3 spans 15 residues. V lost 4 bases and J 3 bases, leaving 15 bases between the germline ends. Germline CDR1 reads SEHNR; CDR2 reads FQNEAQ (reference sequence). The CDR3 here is CASSSTSWADTEAFF. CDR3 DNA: TGTGCCAGCAGCTCGACATCATGGGCGGACACTGAAGCTTTCTTT.

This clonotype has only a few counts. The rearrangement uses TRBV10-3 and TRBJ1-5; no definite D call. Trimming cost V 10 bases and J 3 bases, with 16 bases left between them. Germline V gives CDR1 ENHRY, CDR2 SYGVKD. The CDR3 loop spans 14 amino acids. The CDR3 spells CASRKDGVNQPQHF. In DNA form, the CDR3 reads TGTGCCAGCAGAAAGGACGGAGTCAATCAGCCCCAGCATTTT.